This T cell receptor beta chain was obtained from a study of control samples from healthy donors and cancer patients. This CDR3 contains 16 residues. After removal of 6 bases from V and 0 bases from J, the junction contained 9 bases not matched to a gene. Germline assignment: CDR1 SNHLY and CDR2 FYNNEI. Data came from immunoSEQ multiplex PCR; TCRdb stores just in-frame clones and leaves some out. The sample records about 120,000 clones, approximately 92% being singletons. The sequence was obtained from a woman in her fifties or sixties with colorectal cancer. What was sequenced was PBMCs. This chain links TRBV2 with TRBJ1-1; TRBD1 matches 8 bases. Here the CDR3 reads CASSPSTGEVNTEAFF. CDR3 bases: TGTGCCAGCAGCCCCTCGACAGGGGAAGTGAACACTGAAGCTTTCTTT.